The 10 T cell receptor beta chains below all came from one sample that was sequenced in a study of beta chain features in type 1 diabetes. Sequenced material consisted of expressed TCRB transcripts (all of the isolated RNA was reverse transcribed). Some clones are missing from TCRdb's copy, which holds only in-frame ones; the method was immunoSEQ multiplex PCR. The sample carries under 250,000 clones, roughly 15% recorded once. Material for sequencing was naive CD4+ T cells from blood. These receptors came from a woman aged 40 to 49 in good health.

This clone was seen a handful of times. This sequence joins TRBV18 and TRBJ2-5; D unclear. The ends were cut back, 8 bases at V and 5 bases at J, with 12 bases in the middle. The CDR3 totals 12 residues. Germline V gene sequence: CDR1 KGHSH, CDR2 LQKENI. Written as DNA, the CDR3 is TGTGCCAGCGCTTACGCGGAGGAGACCCAGTACTTC. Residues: CASAYAEETQYF.

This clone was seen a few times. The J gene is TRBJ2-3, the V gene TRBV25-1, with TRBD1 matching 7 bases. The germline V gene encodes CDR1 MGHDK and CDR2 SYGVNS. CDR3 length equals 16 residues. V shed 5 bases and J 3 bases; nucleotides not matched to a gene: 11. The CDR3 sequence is CASSKIQGLRTDTQYF. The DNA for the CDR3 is TGTGCCAGCAGTAAAATACAGGGGCTGAGGACAGATACGCAGTATTTT.

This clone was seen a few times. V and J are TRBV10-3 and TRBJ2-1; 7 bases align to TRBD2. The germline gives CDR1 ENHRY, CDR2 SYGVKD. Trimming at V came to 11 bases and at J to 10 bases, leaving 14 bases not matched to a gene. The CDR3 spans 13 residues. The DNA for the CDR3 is TGTGCCTCTCGGGGACCCCCCGGGAGGGAGCAGTTCTTC. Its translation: CASRGPPGREQFF.

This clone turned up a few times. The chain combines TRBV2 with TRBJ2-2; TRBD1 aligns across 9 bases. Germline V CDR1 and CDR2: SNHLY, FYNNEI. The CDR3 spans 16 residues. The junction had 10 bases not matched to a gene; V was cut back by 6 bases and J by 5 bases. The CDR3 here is CASRKTGGDWTGELFF. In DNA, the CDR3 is TGTGCCAGCAGAAAAACAGGGGGCGACTGGACCGGGGAGCTGTTTTTT.

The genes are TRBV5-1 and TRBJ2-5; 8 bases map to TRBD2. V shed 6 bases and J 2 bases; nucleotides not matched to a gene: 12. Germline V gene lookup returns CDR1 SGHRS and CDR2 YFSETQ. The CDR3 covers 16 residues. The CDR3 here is CASKGGGGGIQETQYF. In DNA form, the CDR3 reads TGCGCCAGCAAAGGCGGCGGCGGGGGGATTCAAGAGACCCAGTACTTC.

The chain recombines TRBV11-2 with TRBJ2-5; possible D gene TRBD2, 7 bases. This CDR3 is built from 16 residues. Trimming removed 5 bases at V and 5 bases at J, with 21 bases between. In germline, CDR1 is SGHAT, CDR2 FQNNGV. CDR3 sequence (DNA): TGTGCCAGCAGCCTAAAGATGGGGGGGCGGGCGGAGACCCAGTACTTC. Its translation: CASSLKMGGRAETQYF.

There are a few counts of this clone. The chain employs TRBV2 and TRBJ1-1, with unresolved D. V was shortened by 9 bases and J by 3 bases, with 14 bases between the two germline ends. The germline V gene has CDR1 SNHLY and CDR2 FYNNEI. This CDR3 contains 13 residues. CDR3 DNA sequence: TGTGCCAGTTCGGTCAACGAGGACACTGAAGCTTTCTTT. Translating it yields CASSVNEDTEAFF.

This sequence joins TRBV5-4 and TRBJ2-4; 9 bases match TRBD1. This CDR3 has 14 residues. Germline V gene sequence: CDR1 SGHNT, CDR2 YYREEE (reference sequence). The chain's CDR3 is CAFLPGQGRGIQYF. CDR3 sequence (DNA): TGTGCGTTTCTCCCGGGACAGGGCCGAGGGATTCAGTACTTC.

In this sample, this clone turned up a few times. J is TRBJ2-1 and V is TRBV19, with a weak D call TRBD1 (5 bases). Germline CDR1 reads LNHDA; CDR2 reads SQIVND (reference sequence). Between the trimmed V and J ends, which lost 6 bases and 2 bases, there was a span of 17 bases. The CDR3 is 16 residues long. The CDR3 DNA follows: TGTGCCAGTAGATTGACCCAAAGGGGCGCCTACAATGAGCAGTTCTTC. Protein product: CASRLTQRGAYNEQFF.

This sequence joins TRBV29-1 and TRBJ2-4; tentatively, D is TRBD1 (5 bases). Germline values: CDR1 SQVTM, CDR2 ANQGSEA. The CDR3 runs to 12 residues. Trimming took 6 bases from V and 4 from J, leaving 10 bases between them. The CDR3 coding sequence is TGCAGCGTGGGGCAGGAAAAAAACATTCAGTACTTC. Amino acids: CSVGQEKNIQYF.